The present TCR beta chain was sequenced within a study of shared clonotypes between healthy human individuals. CDR1 is SGHRS and CDR2 is YFSETQ in the germline V gene. Trimming pared 0 bases from V and 5 bases from J, leaving 4 bases between. The CDR3 spans 12 residues. Study-wide results and caveats: The genetic and exposure-history diversity represented was limited by few donors. The four-donor shared clonotypes exceeded non-shared clonotypes in generation probability, with non-shared ones scoring lower.

Method: immunoSEQ multiplex PCR; TCRdb's copy keeps in-frame clones and lacks some. The profile shows over a million clones, approximately 76% of them singletons. Turning to this clone: Its target is unknown.

The V call is TRBV5-1, the J call TRBJ2-3; D remains unclear. The sequenced material came from memory CD4+ T cells sorted from blood. The subset was: CD45RA-negative fraction. This TCR was sampled from a man between 18 and 29 years old in good health. For the CDR3, the DNA is TGCGCCAGCAGCTTGGCAGTAGATACGCAGTATTTT. Its translation is CASSLAVDTQYF.